This T cell receptor (beta chain) originates from a study of cytomegalovirus exposure and HLA in healthy donors. The PCR ran on 60 Vbeta and 13 Jbeta primers. The method was immunoSEQ multiplex PCR; TCRdb's version includes in-frame clones alone and lacks a portion of them. The sample lists about 150,000 clones, about 84% occurring once. Note on this clone: Its antigen is as yet unknown.

General observations from the study: A highly shared variant cluster was judged a likely technical artifact.

Donors likely had unrecorded immune exposures despite being nominally healthy when sampled. In germline, CDR1 is LGHNT, CDR2 FRNRAP. The CDR3 sequence is 14 residues long. Trimming removed 3 bases from V and 6 bases from J, with 11 bases in between. The chain links TRBV12-5 to TRBJ2-2, with D uncertain. What was sequenced was PBMCs. The TCR originated in a woman in her forties in good health and CMV-seropositive. The CDR3 protein is CASGFKTQPGELFF. The CDR3 DNA reads TGTGCTAGTGGTTTTAAGACACAACCCGGGGAGCTGTTTTTT.